This T cell receptor beta chain was sequenced during a study of neoadjuvant anti-PD-1 for oral cavity cancer. Study-level background: Patients mostly received three to four biweekly nivolumab doses at 3 mg/kg before surgery. Non-progressing patients received a fourth nivolumab dose near day 43, then surgery on days 50-56.

Patients had HPV-negative, locally advanced oral cavity squamous cell carcinoma. V lost 2 bases to trimming and J lost 3 bases, with 9 bases between them. Germline-derived CDR1 and CDR2 are SGHRS and YFSETQ. The CDR3 extends over 13 amino acids. Only in-frame clones appear in the TCRdb table, and some are missing; sequencing was by immunoSEQ multiplex PCR. The sample consists of 14,000 to 15,000 clones, about 69% of them appearing once. The sample holds a few counts of this clone. The antigen is unknown. Notes on the study in general: Each response group had just a few patients in TCR analyses.

The J gene is TRBJ2-7, the V gene TRBV5-1; D is unresolved. Sequenced here: PBMCs, sampled before nivolumab (anti-PD-1) treatment. This TCR was sampled from a person between 40 and 80 years old with oral cavity squamous cell carcinoma. CDR3 DNA sequence: TGCGCCAGCAGCTTTACAGCATTCTACGAGCAGTACTTC. It is translated as CASSFTAFYEQYF. The whole variable domain, filled in from reference TRBV5-1 and TRBJ2-7, reads KAGVTQTPRYLIKTRGQQVTLSCSPISGHRSVSWYQQTPGQGLQFLFEYFSETQRNKGNFPGRFSGRQFSNSRSEMNVSTLELGDSALYLCASSFTAFYEQYFGPGTRLTVT.